Listed here are 18 T cell receptor beta chains from one sample, sequenced in a study of CD8 T cells in ankylosing spondylitis. TCRdb fed the 5' RACE reads into MiXCR, producing one record per CDR3 protein. This table holds 200,000 to 300,000 distinct CDR3 sequences, about 10% found once. Input material: blood, either unsorted or a sorted T cell fraction (not recorded which). Receptor source: a male donor with ankylosing spondylitis or in good health (not recorded which).

The chain is built from TRBV24-1 and TRBJ2-2; 10 nucleotides line up with TRBD2. J was trimmed by 5 bases and V by 4 bases; bases with no gene match: 3. The germline V gene encodes CDR1 KGHDR and CDR2 SFDVKD. The CDR3 has 15 residues. The CDR3 spells CATSDSGRGTGELFF. CDR3 coding DNA: TGTGCCACCAGTGACAGCGGGAGGGGAACCGGGGAGCTGTTTTTT.

This clonotype has a count of ten or more. The chain employs TRBV5-1 and TRBJ2-7, with 8 bases identical to TRBD2. This CDR3 contains 14 residues. CDR1 and CDR2 from the germline V gene are SGHRS and YFSETQ. J gave up 5 bases and V 1 base, and 5 bases lay outside the gene matches. CDR3 residues: CASSLSGGDHEQYF. CDR3 bases: TGCGCCAGCAGCTTGTCGGGAGGGGACCACGAGCAGTACTTC.

This clonotype was recorded at least ten times. V usage is TRBV19 and J usage is TRBJ2-5, with 7 bases that match TRBD2. The CDR3 is 14 amino acids. The J segment lost 10 bases and the V segment lost 3 bases, leaving 11 bases of the junction unmatched. The germline gives CDR1 LNHDA, CDR2 SQIVND (reference sequence). The CDR3 nucleotides are TGTGCCAGTAGTATCGGGGAGGGCCTGGGGAGCCAGTACTTC. Encoded protein: CASSIGEGLGSQYF.

The V gene is TRBV5-1, the J gene TRBJ2-5, with a weak D call TRBD1 (6 bases). Between the trimmed V and J ends, which lost 6 bases and 4 bases, there was a span of 22 bases. Germline V CDR1 and CDR2: SGHRS, YFSETQ. The CDR3 is 16 amino acids. DNA for the CDR3: TGCGCCAGCAATTTTCTACAGGGAGCCCAGTTAGAGACCCAGTACTTC. Translation gives CASNFLQGAQLETQYF.

As regards this clonotype: A read error may be the cause here, since a much bigger clone is one base away. This chain connects TRBV4-1 to TRBJ1-2; the D is unclear. The V end was cut by 0 bases, the J end by 4 bases, with 9 bases between. The germline V gene has CDR1 MGHRA and CDR2 YSYEKL. The CDR3 is 14 residues long. CDR3 in amino acids: CASSQDRGSYGYTF. CDR3 bases: TGCGCCAGCAGCCAAGATCGGGGAAGCTATGGCTACACCTTC.

The chain employs TRBV18 and TRBJ2-1; 9 nucleotides align to TRBD1. The CDR3 totals 13 residues. Germline V CDR1 and CDR2: KGHSH, LQKENI. Trimming removed 8 bases from V and 5 bases from J; junction bases left unmatched: 4. CDR3 amino acids: CASRDRVNNEQFF. As DNA, the CDR3 is TGTGCCAGCCGGGACAGGGTTAACAATGAGCAGTTCTTC.

This clonotype was seen ten or more times. The chain recombines TRBV30 with TRBJ2-7; D may correspond to TRBD1 or TRBD2 (5 bases each). Germline V gene lookup returns CDR1 GTSNPN and CDR2 SVGIG (reference sequence). Trimming left V 3 bases short and J 3 bases short, with 15 bases between. The CDR3 spans 14 residues. The CDR3 reads CAWRTRDRDYEQYF. CDR3 DNA: TGTGCCTGGAGGACTCGGGACCGAGACTACGAGCAGTACTTC.

The sample holds many counts of this clonotype. V gene TRBV5-1 combines with J gene TRBJ1-2; 7 bases map to TRBD1. Germline V lookup: CDR1 SGHRS, CDR2 YFSETQ. Trimming at V came to 3 bases and at J to 4 bases, leaving 6 bases not matched to a gene. CDR3 length: 14 residues. The DNA for the CDR3 is TGCGCCAGCAGCTATGGACAGGCCCCCTATGGCTACACCTTC. It specifies CASSYGQAPYGYTF.

This chain links TRBV5-1 with TRBJ2-5, with TRBD1 matching over 7 bases. The CDR3 covers 14 residues. The germline V gene encodes CDR1 SGHRS and CDR2 YFSETQ. This chain's CDR3 is CVSSLQGKQETQYF. CDR3 DNA sequence: TGCGTCAGTAGCCTACAGGGGAAGCAAGAGACCCAGTACTTC.

This clonotype was seen repeatedly, ten times or more. The chain joins TRBV5-1 to TRBJ2-1, with TRBD2 identical over 7 bases. The CDR3 runs to 16 residues. V trimming: 0 bases; J trimming: 5 bases; junction bases outside the gene matches: 8. Germline lookup yields CDR1 SGHRS and CDR2 YFSETQ. In DNA form, the CDR3 reads TGCGCCAGCAGCTTGGCCGGGGGGAGGGCCGACAATGAGCAGTTCTTC. As protein: CASSLAGGRADNEQFF.

The chain combines TRBV18 with TRBJ2-7; D ambiguous. The CDR3 covers 12 residues. V dropped 6 bases and J dropped 7 bases, with 13 bases sitting between them. Germline CDR1 and CDR2: KGHSH and LQKENI. The CDR3 coding sequence is TGTGCCAGCTCTCCAACCCTAGGAGAGCAGTACTTC. Its translation is CASSPTLGEQYF.

This clonotype was detected only a few times. The J gene is TRBJ1-6, the V gene TRBV5-6, with D uncertain. Germline loops: CDR1 SGHDT, CDR2 YYEEEE. The germline V and J ends were trimmed by 1 base and 9 bases, with 11 bases remaining between them. The length of the CDR3 is 14 residues. Here the CDR3 DNA reads TGTGCCAGCAGCTTGAGGTCGCGGGGTTCACCCCTCCACTTT. It codes for CASSLRSRGSPLHF. The whole variable domain, filled in from reference TRBV5-6 and TRBJ1-6, reads DAGVTQSPTHLIKTRGQQVTLRCSPKSGHDTVSWYQQALGQGPQFIFQYYEEEERQRGNFPDRFSGHQFPNYSSELNVNALLLGDSALYLCASSLRSRGSPLHFGNGTRLTVT.

This clonotype was observed a handful of times. This chain joins TRBV27 and TRBJ2-3; D gene ambiguous. V lost 5 bases to trimming and J lost 6 bases, with 9 bases between them. This CDR3 spans 12 amino acids. Germline V CDR1 and CDR2: MNHEY, SMNVEV (reference sequence). CDR3 amino acids: CASSAQSDTQYF. The DNA of the CDR3 is TGTGCCAGCAGTGCTCAGTCGGATACGCAGTATTTT.

This clonotype was seen repeatedly, ten times or more. The chain links TRBV4-1 to TRBJ2-1, with D possibly being TRBD2 (6 bases). From germline, CDR1 is MGHRA and CDR2 YSYEKL. Trimming took 0 bases from V and 2 from J, leaving 14 bases between them. The CDR3 loop spans 17 amino acids. The CDR3 bases are TGCGCCAGCAGCCAAGAGGTGCAGCGGGTAGCCTACAATGAGCAGTTCTTC. It is translated as CASSQEVQRVAYNEQFF.

This clonotype was seen ten or more times. This rearrangement joins TRBV4-2 to TRBJ2-1; 10 bases align to TRBD2. V shed 2 bases and J 4 bases; nucleotides not matched to a gene: 8. The CDR3 loop spans 17 amino acids. CDR1 and CDR2 (germline): LGHNA, YNFKEQ. The CDR3 nucleotides are TGTGCCAGCAGCCAAACGGTCGAGCGGGGGGGATACAATGAGCAGTTCTTC. Its protein is CASSQTVERGGYNEQFF.

This clonotype was observed at least ten times. V is TRBV5-1 and J is TRBJ2-7; D may be TRBD1 or TRBD2 (6 bases each). The V gene's germline CDR1 is SGHRS and CDR2 YFSETQ. V lost 3 bases and J lost 2, with 12 bases in between. This CDR3 has 14 residues. In DNA, the CDR3 is TGCGCCAGCAGCTGGGGGGCAGGTGCCTACGAGCAGTACTTC. Its translation is CASSWGAGAYEQYF.

In its sample, this clonotype was seen many times. The chain carries TRBV7-2 and TRBJ2-3; 7 bases map to TRBD2. The CDR3 has 16 amino acids. Germline V CDR1 and CDR2: SGHTA, FQGNSA. The V gene end was trimmed by 2 bases and the J gene end by 9 bases; junction bases not matched to a gene: 14. CDR3 residues: CASSLYGGGGGVTQYF. CDR3 DNA sequence: TGTGCCAGCAGCTTATATGGGGGGGGTGGGGGAGTCACGCAGTATTTT.

This clonotype occurred a few times. As DNA, the CDR3 is TGTGCCAGCACCCAGAGAGAGACCCAGTACTTC. This encodes CASTQRETQYF. The V and J genes are TRBV6-6 and TRBJ2-5; D is undetermined. V was clipped by 7 bases and J by 4 bases, with 7 bases between them. Per germline, CDR1 MNHNY and CDR2 SVGAGI (reference sequence). The CDR3 length is 11 residues.